This T cell receptor beta chain is from a study of T cell responses to AZD1222 COVID-19 vaccine. Study in general: Second-dose timings of about 4 or about 12 weeks were pooled.

V gave up 2 bases and J gave up 8 bases, with 16 bases separating them. Germline CDR1 is SGHTA and CDR2 is FQGTGA. This CDR3 spans 15 amino acids. Whole-study results and caveats: The CD4 TCRs associated with vaccination extended across spike and predominated at 160-218 and 743-854.

Details on this clone: Its target is not known.

Produced via immunoSEQ multiplex PCR; TCRdb's table is partial and in-frame only. Here the sample spans roughly 110,000 clones, roughly 90% being singletons. This TCR derives from an adult in good health. This specimen was peripheral blood, taken on day 0 of AZD1222 vaccination. V and J are TRBV7-3 and TRBJ2-1; a possible D gene is TRBD1 (5 bases). CDR3 region: CASSLGVVGRDEQFF. In DNA, the CDR3 is TGTGCCAGCAGCTTAGGGGTTGTAGGCAGGGATGAGCAGTTCTTC.